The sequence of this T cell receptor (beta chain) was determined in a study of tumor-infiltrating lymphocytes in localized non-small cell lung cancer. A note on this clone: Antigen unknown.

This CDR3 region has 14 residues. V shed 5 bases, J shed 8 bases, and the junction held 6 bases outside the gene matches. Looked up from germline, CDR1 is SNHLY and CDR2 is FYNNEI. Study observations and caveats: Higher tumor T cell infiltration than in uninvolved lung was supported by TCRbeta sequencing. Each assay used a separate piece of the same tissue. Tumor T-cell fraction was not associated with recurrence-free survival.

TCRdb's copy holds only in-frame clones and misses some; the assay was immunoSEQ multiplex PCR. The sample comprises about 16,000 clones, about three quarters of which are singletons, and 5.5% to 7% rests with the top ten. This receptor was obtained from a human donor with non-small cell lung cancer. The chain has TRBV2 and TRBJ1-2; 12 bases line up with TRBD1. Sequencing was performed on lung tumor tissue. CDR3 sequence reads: CASSTGTGGLGYTF. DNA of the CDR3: TGTGCCAGCAGTACCGGGACAGGGGGCTTAGGCTACACCTTC.